Reported below is one T cell receptor (beta chain). The antigen is undetermined. The repertoire was sequenced with immunoSEQ multiplex PCR; TCRdb's copy has only in-frame clones and lacks some. The repertoire holds about 140,000 clones, with approximately 80% as singletons. These data belong to a study of cytotoxic CD8 clonotypes in ibrutinib-treated CLL. Study at large: Response samples followed a median approximately 13 months of treatment, range 6 to 36. Findings and caveats of the study: Clonality measured at baseline exceeded age-matched healthy donors, tracking circulating CD8+ T-cell counts. Samples from sustained-remission and progressing patients were taken at different times.

Germline V lookup: CDR1 SGDLS, CDR2 YYNGEE. Trimming stripped 1 base from V and 8 bases from J, with 6 bases between. The CDR3 runs to 12 residues. The clonotype comes from a human donor with chronic lymphocytic leukemia. This chain uses TRBV9 with TRBJ2-2, with D hard to call. The specimen comprised PBMCs, sampled after 12 months of ibrutinib treatment. The CDR3 DNA is TGTGCCAGCAGCGTACGGGCAGGGGAGCTGTTTTTT. It specifies CASSVRAGELFF.